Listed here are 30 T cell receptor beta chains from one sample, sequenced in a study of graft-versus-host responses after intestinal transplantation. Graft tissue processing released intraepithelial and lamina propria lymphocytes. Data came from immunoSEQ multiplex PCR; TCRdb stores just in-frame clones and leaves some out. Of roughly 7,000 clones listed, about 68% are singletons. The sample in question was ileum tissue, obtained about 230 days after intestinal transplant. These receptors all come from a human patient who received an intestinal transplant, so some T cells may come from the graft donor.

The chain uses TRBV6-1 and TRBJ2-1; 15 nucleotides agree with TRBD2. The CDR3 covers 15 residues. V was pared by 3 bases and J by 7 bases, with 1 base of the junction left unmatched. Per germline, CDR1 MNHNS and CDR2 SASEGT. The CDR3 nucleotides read TGTGCCAGCAGTGACGGACTAGCGGGAGGGAATGAGCAGTTCTTC. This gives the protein CASSDGLAGGNEQFF.

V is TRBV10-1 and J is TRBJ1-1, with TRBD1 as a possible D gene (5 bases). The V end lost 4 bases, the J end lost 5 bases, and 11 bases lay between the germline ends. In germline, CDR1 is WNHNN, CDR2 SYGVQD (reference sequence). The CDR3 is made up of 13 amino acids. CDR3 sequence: CASSVGAGTEAFF. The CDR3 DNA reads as TGCGCCAGCAGTGTAGGTGCAGGGACTGAAGCTTTCTTT.

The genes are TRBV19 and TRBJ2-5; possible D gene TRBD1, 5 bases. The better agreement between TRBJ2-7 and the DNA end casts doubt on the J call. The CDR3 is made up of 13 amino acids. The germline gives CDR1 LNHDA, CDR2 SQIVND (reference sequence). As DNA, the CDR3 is TGTGCCAGTACCCCAGGGCCTTACTACGAGCAGTACTTC. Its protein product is CASTPGPYYEQYF.

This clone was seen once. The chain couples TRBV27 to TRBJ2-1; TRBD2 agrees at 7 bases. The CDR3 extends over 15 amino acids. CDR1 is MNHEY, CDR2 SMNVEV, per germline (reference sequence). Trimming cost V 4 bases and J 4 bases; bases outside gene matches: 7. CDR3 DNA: TGTGCCAGCAGTTCCAGCGGGGAGCAGTACAATGAGCAGTTCTTC. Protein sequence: CASSSSGEQYNEQFF.

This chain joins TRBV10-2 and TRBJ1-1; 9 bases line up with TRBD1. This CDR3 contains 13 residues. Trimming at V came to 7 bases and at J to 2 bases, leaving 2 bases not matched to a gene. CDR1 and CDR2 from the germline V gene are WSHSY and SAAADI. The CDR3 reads CASTGQGNTEAFF. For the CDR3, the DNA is TGCGCCAGCACGGGACAGGGTAACACTGAAGCTTTCTTT.

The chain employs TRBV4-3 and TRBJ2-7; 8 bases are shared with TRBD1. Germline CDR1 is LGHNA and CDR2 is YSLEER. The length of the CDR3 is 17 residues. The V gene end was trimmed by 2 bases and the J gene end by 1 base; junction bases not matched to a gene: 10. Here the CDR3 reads CASSQQDRVQTSYEQYF. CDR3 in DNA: TGCGCCAGCAGCCAACAGGACAGGGTTCAAACTTCCTACGAGCAGTACTTC.

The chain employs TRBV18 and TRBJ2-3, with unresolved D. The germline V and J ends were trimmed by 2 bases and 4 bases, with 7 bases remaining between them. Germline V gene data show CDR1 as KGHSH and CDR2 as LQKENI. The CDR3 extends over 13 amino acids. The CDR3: CASSPIPADTQYF. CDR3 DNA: TGTGCCAGCTCACCAATCCCCGCAGATACGCAGTATTTT.

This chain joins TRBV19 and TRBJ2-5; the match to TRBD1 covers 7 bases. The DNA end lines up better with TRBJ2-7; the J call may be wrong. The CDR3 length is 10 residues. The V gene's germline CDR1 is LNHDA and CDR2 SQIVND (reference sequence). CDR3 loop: CASGQDEQYF. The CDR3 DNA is TGTGCCAGCGGACAGGACGAGCAGTACTTC.

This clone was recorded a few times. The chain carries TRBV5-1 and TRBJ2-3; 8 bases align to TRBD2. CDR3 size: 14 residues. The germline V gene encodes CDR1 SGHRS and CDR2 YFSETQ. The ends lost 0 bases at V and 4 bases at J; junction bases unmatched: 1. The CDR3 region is CASSLAGGPDTQYF. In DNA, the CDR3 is TGCGCCAGCAGCTTGGCGGGGGGGCCAGATACGCAGTATTTT.

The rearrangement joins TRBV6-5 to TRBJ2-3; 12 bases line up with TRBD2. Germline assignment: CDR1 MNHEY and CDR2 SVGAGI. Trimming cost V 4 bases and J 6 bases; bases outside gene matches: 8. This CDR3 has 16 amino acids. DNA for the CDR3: TGTGCCAGCAGTTCTTTCAGACTAGCGGGGGACGATACGCAGTATTTT. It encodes CASSSFRLAGDDTQYF.

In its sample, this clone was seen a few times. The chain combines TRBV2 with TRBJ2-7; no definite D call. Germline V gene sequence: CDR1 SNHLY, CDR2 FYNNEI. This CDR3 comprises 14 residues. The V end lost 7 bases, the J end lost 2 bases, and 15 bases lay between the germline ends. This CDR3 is CASTLSLPPYEQYF. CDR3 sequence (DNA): TGTGCCAGCACTCTATCCCTCCCCCCCTACGAGCAGTACTTC. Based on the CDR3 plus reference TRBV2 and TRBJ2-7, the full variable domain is EPEVTQTPSHQVTQMGQEVILRCVPISNHLYFYWYRQILGQKVEFLVSFYNNEISEKSEIFDDQFSVERPDGSNFTLKIRSTKLEDSAMYFCASTLSLPPYEQYFGPGTRLTVT.

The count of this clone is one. This chain's CDR3 is CASSSIKGGYTF. As DNA, the CDR3 is TGTGCCAGCAGCTCCATTAAGGGGGGCTACACCTTC. The chain is built from TRBV7-9 and TRBJ1-2, with D possibly TRBD1 on 5 matching bases. The CDR3 extends over 12 amino acids. Trimming took off 4 bases at V and 8 bases at J, with 11 bases between the two ends. Germline CDR1 and CDR2: SEHNR and FQNEAQ (reference sequence).

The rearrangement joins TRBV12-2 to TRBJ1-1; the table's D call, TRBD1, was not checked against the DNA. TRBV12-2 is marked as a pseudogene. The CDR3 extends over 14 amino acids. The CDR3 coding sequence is TGTGCAAGTCGCTTAACAGCCATGAACACTGAAGCTTTCTTT. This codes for CASRLTAMNTEAFF.

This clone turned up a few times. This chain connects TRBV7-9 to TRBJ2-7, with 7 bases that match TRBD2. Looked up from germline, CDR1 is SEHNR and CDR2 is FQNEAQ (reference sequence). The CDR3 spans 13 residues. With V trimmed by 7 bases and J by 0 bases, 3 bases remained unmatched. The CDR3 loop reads CASNGGSSYEQYF. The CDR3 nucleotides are TGTGCCAGCAACGGCGGGAGCTCCTACGAGCAGTACTTC.

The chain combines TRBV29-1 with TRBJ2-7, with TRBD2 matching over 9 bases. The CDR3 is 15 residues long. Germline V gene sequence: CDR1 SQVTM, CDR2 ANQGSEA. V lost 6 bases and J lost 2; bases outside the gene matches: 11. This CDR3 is CSVTGPSGVTYEQYF. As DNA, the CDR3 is TGCAGCGTCACAGGGCCTAGCGGGGTCACCTACGAGCAGTACTTC.

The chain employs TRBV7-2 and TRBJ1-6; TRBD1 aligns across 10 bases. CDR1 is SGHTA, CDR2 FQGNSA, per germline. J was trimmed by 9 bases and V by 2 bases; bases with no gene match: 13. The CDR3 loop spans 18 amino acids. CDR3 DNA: TGTGCCAGCAGCTTAACCGGGACAGGGGCTTCTAGGCGTTCACCCCTCCACTTT. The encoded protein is CASSLTGTGASRRSPLHF.

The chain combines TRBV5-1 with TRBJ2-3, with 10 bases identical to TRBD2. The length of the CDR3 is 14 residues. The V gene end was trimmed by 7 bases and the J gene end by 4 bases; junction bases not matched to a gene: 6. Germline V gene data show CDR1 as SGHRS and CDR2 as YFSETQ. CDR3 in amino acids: CASLLAGVPDTQYF. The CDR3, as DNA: TGCGCCAGCCTTCTAGCGGGAGTACCAGATACGCAGTATTTT.

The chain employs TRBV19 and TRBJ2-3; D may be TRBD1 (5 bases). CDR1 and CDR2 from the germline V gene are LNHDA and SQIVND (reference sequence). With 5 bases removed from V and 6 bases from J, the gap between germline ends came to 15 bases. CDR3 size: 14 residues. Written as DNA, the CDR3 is TGTGCCAGTAGTTCCCAGGGTTTTACGGATACGCAGTATTTT. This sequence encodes CASSSQGFTDTQYF.

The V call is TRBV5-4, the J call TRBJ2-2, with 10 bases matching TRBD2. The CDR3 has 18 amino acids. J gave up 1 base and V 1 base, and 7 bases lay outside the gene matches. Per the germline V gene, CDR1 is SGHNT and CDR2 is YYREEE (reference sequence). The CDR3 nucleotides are TGTGCCAGCAGCTTGAGCCCAATAGCGGGAGGGAACACCGGGGAGCTGTTTTTT. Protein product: CASSLSPIAGGNTGELFF.

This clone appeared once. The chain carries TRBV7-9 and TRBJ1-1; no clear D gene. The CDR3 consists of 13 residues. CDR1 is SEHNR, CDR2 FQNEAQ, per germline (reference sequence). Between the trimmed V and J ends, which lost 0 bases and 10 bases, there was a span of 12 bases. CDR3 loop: CASSLAHSRGAFF. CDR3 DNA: TGTGCCAGCAGCTTAGCGCACTCCCGGGGAGCTTTCTTT.

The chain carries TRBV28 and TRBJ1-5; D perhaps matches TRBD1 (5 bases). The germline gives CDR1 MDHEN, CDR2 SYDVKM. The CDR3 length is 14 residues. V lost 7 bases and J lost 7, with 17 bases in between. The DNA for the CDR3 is TGTGCCAGCACCTTGGGGGGGATAGGGCAGCCCCAGCATTTT. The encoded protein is CASTLGGIGQPQHF.

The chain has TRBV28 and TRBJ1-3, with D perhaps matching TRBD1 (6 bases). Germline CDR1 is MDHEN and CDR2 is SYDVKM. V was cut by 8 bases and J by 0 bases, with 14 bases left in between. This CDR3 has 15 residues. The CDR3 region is CASHGWGLSGNTIYF. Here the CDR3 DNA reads TGTGCCAGCCACGGGTGGGGGCTCTCTGGAAACACCATATATTTT.

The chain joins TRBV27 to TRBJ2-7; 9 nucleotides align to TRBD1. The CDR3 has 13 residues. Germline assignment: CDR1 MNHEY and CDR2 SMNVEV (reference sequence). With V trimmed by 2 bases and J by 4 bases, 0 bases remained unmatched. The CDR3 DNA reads TGTGCCAGCAGTTTAGGGACAGGGTACGAGCAGTACTTC. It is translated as CASSLGTGYEQYF.

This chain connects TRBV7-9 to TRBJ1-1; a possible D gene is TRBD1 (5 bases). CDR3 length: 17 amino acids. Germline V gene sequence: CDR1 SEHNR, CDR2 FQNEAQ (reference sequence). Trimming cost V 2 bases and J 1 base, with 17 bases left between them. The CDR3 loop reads CASSLRWGRQANTEAFF. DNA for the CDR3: TGTGCCAGCAGCTTAAGGTGGGGCAGACAAGCGAACACTGAAGCTTTCTTT.

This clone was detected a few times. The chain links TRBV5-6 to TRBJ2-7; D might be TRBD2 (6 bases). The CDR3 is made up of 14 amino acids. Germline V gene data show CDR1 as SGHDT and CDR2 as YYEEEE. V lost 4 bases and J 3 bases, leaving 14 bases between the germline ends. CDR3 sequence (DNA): TGTGCCAGCAGCCCGGGACTGGGAGGCTACGAGCAGTACTTC. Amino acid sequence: CASSPGLGGYEQYF.

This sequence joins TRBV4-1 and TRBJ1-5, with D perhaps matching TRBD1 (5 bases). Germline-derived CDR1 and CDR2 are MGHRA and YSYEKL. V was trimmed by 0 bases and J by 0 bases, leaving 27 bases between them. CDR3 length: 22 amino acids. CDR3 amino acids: CASSQDQEFGLWGDYSNQPQHF. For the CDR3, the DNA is TGCGCCAGCAGCCAAGATCAGGAATTCGGACTTTGGGGGGACTATAGCAATCAGCCCCAGCATTTT.

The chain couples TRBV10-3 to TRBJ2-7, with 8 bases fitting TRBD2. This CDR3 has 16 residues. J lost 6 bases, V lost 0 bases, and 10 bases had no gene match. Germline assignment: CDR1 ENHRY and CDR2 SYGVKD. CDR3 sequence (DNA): TGTGCCATCAGTGAGTCGATGAAAGCGGGAGAAGGCGAGCAGTACTTC. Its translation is CAISESMKAGEGEQYF.

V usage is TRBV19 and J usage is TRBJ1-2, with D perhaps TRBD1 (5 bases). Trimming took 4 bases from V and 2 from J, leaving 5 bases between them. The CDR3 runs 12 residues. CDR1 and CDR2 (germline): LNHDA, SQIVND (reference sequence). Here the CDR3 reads CASSKGNYGYTF. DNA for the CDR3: TGTGCCAGTAGTAAGGGGAACTATGGCTACACCTTC. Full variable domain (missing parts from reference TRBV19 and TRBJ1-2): DGGITQSPKYLFRKEGQNVTLSCEQNLNHDAMYWYRQDPGQGLRLIYYSQIVNDFQKGDIAEGYSVSREKKESFPLTVTSAQKNPTAFYLCASSKGNYGYTFGSGTRLTVV.

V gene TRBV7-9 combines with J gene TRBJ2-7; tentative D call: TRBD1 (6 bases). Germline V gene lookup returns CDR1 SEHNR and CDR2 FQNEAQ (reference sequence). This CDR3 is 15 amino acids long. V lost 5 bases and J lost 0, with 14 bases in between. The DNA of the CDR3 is TGTGCCAGCAGCCCTCAGACAGGCTACTCCTACGAGCAGTACTTC. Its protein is CASSPQTGYSYEQYF. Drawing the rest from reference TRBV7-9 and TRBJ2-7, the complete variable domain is DTGVSQNPRHKITKRGQNVTFRCDPISEHNRLYWYRQTLGQGPEFLTYFQNEAQLEKSRLLSDRFSAERPKGSFSTLEIQRTEQGDSAMYLCASSPQTGYSYEQYFGPGTRLTVT.

The CDR3 DNA follows: TGCGCCAGCAGCTTGGAAGGGGCCCACCAAGAGACCCAGTACTTC. It yields the protein CASSLEGAHQETQYF. The chain combines TRBV5-1 with TRBJ2-5, with a possible D match to TRBD1 (5 bases). The CDR3 loop spans 15 amino acids. Germline V gene sequence: CDR1 SGHRS, CDR2 YFSETQ. With 0 bases removed from V and 0 bases from J, the gap between germline ends came to 9 bases.